Below, 26 T cell receptor beta chains from the same sample are listed, as sequenced in a study of blood T cells in healthy people across ages. PCR was performed a second time for about 6 to 12 cycles using a sample-barcoded 5' primer and a J-beta primer mix. TCRdb fed the 5' RACE reads into MiXCR, producing one record per CDR3 protein. The table lists just over 1 million distinct CDR3 sequences, 40% to 50% of them singletons, with approximately 20% in the top ten. Sequenced material: blood. The source of these receptors is a woman aged 55-70 years in good health.

The chain is built from TRBV29-1 and TRBJ2-3, with 8 bases identical to TRBD1. V lost 5 bases, J lost 5 bases, and 15 bases stayed unmatched. Per germline, CDR1 SQVTM and CDR2 ANQGSEA. CDR3 size: 16 residues. The CDR3 sequence: CSVWWSTGGEGDTQYF. The CDR3 DNA follows: TGCAGCGTTTGGTGGTCCACAGGGGGTGAGGGAGATACGCAGTATTTT.

The CDR3 protein is CASSQVSQAYNEQFF. The CDR3 DNA reads TGTGCCAGCAGCCAAGTCTCCCAGGCCTACAATGAGCAGTTCTTC. The gene calls are TRBV3-1 and TRBJ2-1, with D unclear. The V end was cut by 1 base, the J end by 2 bases, with 9 bases between. Germline V lookup: CDR1 LGHDT, CDR2 YNNKEL (reference sequence). This CDR3 contains 15 residues.

This clonotype was observed a few times. A clone one base away is much larger, so this may be a read error. V gene TRBV27 combines with J gene TRBJ2-5; no firm D call. This CDR3 contains 15 residues. Germline V gives CDR1 MNHEY, CDR2 SMNVEV (reference sequence). With 11 bases removed from V and 11 bases from J, the gap between germline ends came to 30 bases. CDR3 amino acids: CASKGPQAPYNEQYF. The CDR3 DNA reads TGTGCCTCCAAGGGCCCGCAGGCCCCCTACAATGAGCAGTACTTC.

This clonotype was seen a few times. V gene TRBV27 combines with J gene TRBJ2-3; D is unresolved. Trimming took off 7 bases at V and 1 base at J, with 9 bases between the two ends. Germline assignment: CDR1 MNHEY and CDR2 SMNVEV (reference sequence). The CDR3 is 13 residues long. The CDR3 DNA follows: TGTGCCAGCATCCATCGTGGCACAGATACGCAGTATTTT. Translation: CASIHRGTDTQYF.

The J gene is TRBJ2-7, the V gene TRBV18; D may match TRBD1 or TRBD2 (5 bases each). The DNA end is more similar to TRBJ2-5, so the J call may be wrong. CDR1 is KGHSH and CDR2 is LQKENI in the germline V gene. The CDR3 contains 15 residues. This chain's CDR3 is CASSPPTGTRETQYF. The CDR3 nucleotides are TGTGCCAGCTCACCACCGACCGGGACGCGCGAGACCCAGTACTTC.

This clonotype was picked up a small number of times. The chain has TRBV10-3 and TRBJ2-1; 7 bases align to TRBD2. CDR3 length: 12 amino acids. Germline CDR1 and CDR2: ENHRY and SYGVKD. The junction had 4 bases not matched to a gene; V was cut back by 0 bases and J by 14 bases. In DNA, the CDR3 is TGTGCCATCAGTGAGTCCGGGAGGAGGGAGTTCTTC. Translating gives CAISESGRREFF.

The V call is TRBV11-2, the J call TRBJ2-7, with a weak D call TRBD2 (7 bases). The germline V gene has CDR1 SGHAT and CDR2 FQNNGV. The CDR3 extends over 16 amino acids. V lost 2 bases and J 0 bases, leaving 14 bases between the germline ends. In DNA, the CDR3 is TGTGCCAGCAGCTTATCCAGCGGGACAAACTCCTACGAGCAGTACTTC. This encodes CASSLSSGTNSYEQYF.

A few counts support this clonotype. The chain joins TRBV20-1 to TRBJ2-5; the match to TRBD2 covers 11 bases. The CDR3 covers 14 residues. V shed 3 bases and J 3 bases; nucleotides not matched to a gene: 3. Per germline, CDR1 DFQATT and CDR2 SNEGSKA (reference sequence). CDR3 in DNA: TGCAGTGCTAGTGAACTAGCGGGAGAAGAGACCCAGTACTTC. It translates to CSASELAGEETQYF.

The CDR3 spells CASSPAGGTGNEQFF. The CDR3 DNA is TGTGCCAGCAGTCCAGCGGGAGGGACGGGTAATGAGCAGTTCTTC. The V gene is TRBV6-5, the J gene TRBJ2-1; 10 bases fit TRBD2. CDR1 MNHEY and CDR2 SVGAGI come from the germline V gene. V was clipped by 5 bases and J by 7 bases; unmatched bases: 8. There are 15 residues in the CDR3.

CDR3 nucleotide sequence: TGTGCCAGCAGCCCCCGAGCAGGGAGGGAGTACACAGATACGCAGTATTTT. Translated, it gives CASSPRAGREYTDTQYF. The rearrangement links TRBV14 to TRBJ2-3; 7 bases are shared with TRBD2. Germline-derived CDR1 and CDR2 are SGHDN and FVKESK. The CDR3 spans 17 residues. The V and J ends lost 4 bases and 2 bases, in that order; junction bases with no gene match: 12.

This clonotype was observed once. V usage is TRBV3-1 and J usage is TRBJ2-2; TRBD1 agrees at 7 bases. Germline-derived CDR1 and CDR2 are LGHDT and YNNKEL (reference sequence). The ends lost 5 bases at V and 1 base at J; junction bases unmatched: 4. This CDR3 contains 15 residues. The CDR3 reads CASSGGQENTGELFF. As DNA, the CDR3 is TGTGCCAGCAGCGGTGGACAGGAGAACACCGGGGAGCTGTTTTTT.

The rearrangement uses TRBV15 and TRBJ2-1; D may be TRBD2 (6 bases). This CDR3 is built from 15 residues. Germline V CDR1 and CDR2: LNHNV, YYDKDF (reference sequence). Trimming cost V 1 base and J 7 bases, with 14 bases left between them. The CDR3: CATSRASEFLNEQFF. CDR3 bases: TGTGCCACCAGCAGAGCTAGCGAGTTCCTTAATGAGCAGTTCTTC.

In its sample, this clonotype was seen a few times. The chain employs TRBV6-2 or TRBV6-3 and TRBJ2-4, with a tentative D call TRBD1 (5 bases). The CDR3 is made up of 14 amino acids. V shed 2 bases and J shed 8 bases, with 13 bases lying between them. Per the germline V gene, CDR1 is MNHEY and CDR2 is SVGEGT. The CDR3, as DNA: TGTGCCAGCAGTTACGAGAGGAGCAGGGACATTCAGTACTTC. Translation gives CASSYERSRDIQYF.

This sequence joins TRBV7-2 and TRBJ2-7, with a weak D call TRBD2 (5 bases). The germline V and J ends were trimmed by 2 bases and 0 bases, with 11 bases remaining between them. The CDR3 has 15 amino acids. Germline V gene data show CDR1 as SGHTA and CDR2 as FQGNSA. Here the CDR3 reads CASSLWPGSSYEQYF. CDR3 nucleotide sequence: TGTGCCAGCAGCTTATGGCCGGGGAGCTCCTACGAGCAGTACTTC.

This clonotype has only a few counts. V gene TRBV29-1 combines with J gene TRBJ2-5; TRBD1 agrees at 10 bases. The germline gives CDR1 SQVTM, CDR2 ANQGSEA. J gave up 5 bases and V 3 bases, and 9 bases lay outside the gene matches. The CDR3 has 15 residues. CDR3 amino acids: CSVDPGTGEGETQYF. As DNA, the CDR3 is TGCAGCGTTGACCCCGGGACAGGGGAAGGGGAGACCCAGTACTTC.

The rearrangement uses TRBV18 and TRBJ2-1; TRBD1 matches 11 bases. Germline CDR1 reads KGHSH; CDR2 reads LQKENI. The CDR3 is 17 residues long. Unmatched junction bases numbered 8, after V lost 2 bases and J lost 5 bases. The CDR3 coding sequence is TGTGCCAGCTCACCAATGTGGACAGGGGGCGAGAACAATGAGCAGTTCTTC. Its translation: CASSPMWTGGENNEQFF.

The chain has TRBV7-3 and TRBJ2-7; unclear D gene. Trimming cost V 1 base and J 0 bases, with 10 bases left between them. Germline CDR1 reads SGHTA; CDR2 reads FQGTGA. This CDR3 is 15 amino acids long. The CDR3 sequence: CASSLRADSSYEQYF. CDR3 in DNA: TGTGCCAGCAGCTTAAGGGCGGATAGCTCCTACGAGCAGTACTTC.

This clonotype was seen a handful of times. This chain uses TRBV24-1 with TRBJ2-3; the D call may be TRBD1 or TRBD2 (5 bases each). Trimming took 3 bases from V and 1 from J, leaving 7 bases between them. The CDR3 covers 14 residues. The germline V gene has CDR1 KGHDR and CDR2 SFDVKD. The CDR3 sequence: CATSDGGGTDTQYF. Here the CDR3 DNA reads TGTGCCACCAGTGATGGGGGAGGCACAGATACGCAGTATTTT.

This rearrangement joins TRBV7-2 to TRBJ2-3; 10 nucleotides line up with TRBD2. This CDR3 spans 18 amino acids. V shed 4 bases and J 1 base; nucleotides not matched to a gene: 11. Germline V gene lookup returns CDR1 SGHTA and CDR2 FQGNSA. The CDR3 loop is CASSSPSGGASGTDTQYF. The CDR3 DNA sequence: TGTGCCAGCAGCTCCCCCAGCGGGGGGGCCTCGGGCACAGATACGCAGTATTTT.

The V gene is TRBV11-2, the J gene TRBJ2-5; D remains ambiguous. V was shortened by 2 bases and J by 3 bases, with 10 bases between the two germline ends. The CDR3 loop spans 14 amino acids. Germline lookup yields CDR1 SGHAT and CDR2 FQNNGV. CDR3 nucleotide sequence: TGTGCCAGCAGCTTATTGTTTGGGGAAGAGACCCAGTACTTC. Residues: CASSLLFGEETQYF.

This clonotype was found once. V and J are TRBV7-9 and TRBJ1-1, with D tentatively TRBD1 (6 bases). V was clipped by 4 bases and J by 4 bases, with 13 bases between them. This CDR3 comprises 14 residues. Germline CDR1 and CDR2: SEHNR and FQNEAQ (reference sequence). The CDR3 sequence is CASSYLGGSTEAFF. The CDR3 bases are TGTGCCAGCAGCTACTTAGGGGGAAGCACTGAAGCTTTCTTT.

This clonotype was seen a handful of times. The gene calls are TRBV25-1 and TRBJ2-1, with 7 bases lining up with TRBD2. This CDR3 region has 16 residues. V shed 2 bases, J shed 4 bases, and the junction held 8 bases outside the gene matches. Per the germline V gene, CDR1 is MGHDK and CDR2 is SYGVNS. The CDR3 sequence is CASSEGRGGVYNEQFF. Here the CDR3 DNA reads TGTGCCAGCAGTGAAGGAAGGGGAGGGGTGTACAATGAGCAGTTCTTC.

The gene calls are TRBV7-9 and TRBJ2-7; no reliable D call. The V end was cut by 6 bases, the J end by 3 bases, with 6 bases between. The germline V gene has CDR1 SEHNR and CDR2 FQNEAQ (reference sequence). The CDR3 runs 11 residues. The CDR3 DNA reads as TGTGCCAGCAGATCCGACTACGAGCAGTACTTC. Amino acids: CASRSDYEQYF.

This clonotype was detected once. This chain joins TRBV5-1 and TRBJ2-1; 7 nucleotides align to TRBD2. Germline CDR1 is SGHRS and CDR2 is YFSETQ. V shed 1 base, J shed 5 bases, and the junction held 6 bases outside the gene matches. The CDR3 is 15 amino acids. CDR3 amino acids: CASSLYLAVDNEQFF. CDR3 sequence (DNA): TGCGCCAGCAGCTTGTACCTAGCGGTCGACAATGAGCAGTTCTTC.

V is TRBV7-2 and J is TRBJ2-1; 9 nucleotides match TRBD1. This CDR3 has 15 amino acids. Trimming cost V 5 bases and J 8 bases; bases outside gene matches: 10. The germline CDR1 and CDR2 sequences are SGHTA and FQGNSA. The CDR3 loop is CASSRTGGKRYEQFF. In nucleotides, the CDR3 is TGTGCCAGCAGCAGAACAGGGGGCAAGCGCTATGAGCAGTTCTTC. The variable domain in full, with the rest retrieved from reference TRBV7-2 and TRBJ2-1, is GAGVSQSPSNKVTEKGKDVELRCDPISGHTALYWYRQSLGQGLEFLIYFQGNSAPDKSGLPSDRFSAERTGGSVSTLTIQRTQQEDSAVYLCASSRTGGKRYEQFFGPGTRLTVL.

J is TRBJ2-3 and V is TRBV5-1; 9 nucleotides match TRBD2. The CDR3 extends over 17 amino acids. The germline V gene encodes CDR1 SGHRS and CDR2 YFSETQ. Trimming at V came to 5 bases and at J to 2 bases, leaving 12 bases not matched to a gene. The CDR3 DNA sequence: TGCGCCAGCAGTCCAATTGGATCTAGCGGGAACACAGATACGCAGTATTTT. It yields the protein CASSPIGSSGNTDTQYF.